This entry describes one TCR beta chain. Antigen: not known. These data belong to a study of cytomegalovirus exposure and HLA in healthy donors. Study-level background: A prior study identified 100 million to 130 million unique TCR beta sequences from about 179 million T cells. Findings of the study overall: The study designated roughly 150 TCR beta chains cytomegalovirus-associated. According to a later analysis, donors in an Asian-associated ancestry cluster reportedly had fewer N-insertions than the approximately 620-donor mean.

CDR3 length equals 13 residues. V lost 2 bases and J 5 bases, leaving 10 bases between the germline ends. Looked up from germline, CDR1 is SGHDT and CDR2 is YYEEEE. Both 60 Vbeta primers and 13 Jbeta primers went into the PCR. The repertoire was sequenced with immunoSEQ multiplex PCR; TCRdb's copy has only in-frame clones and lacks some. Of 150,000 to 200,000 clones listed, nearly 80% were seen once; the top ten hold 4.5% to 7.5%. The sequencing sample was made of PBMCs. This rearrangement joins TRBV5-6 to TRBJ1-1; D not resolved. The clonotype was recovered from a woman in her thirties in good health and CMV-seropositive. CDR3 in DNA: TGTGCCAGCAGCTTTAACCCGGAGACTGAAGCTTTCTTT. Amino acids: CASSFNPETEAFF.